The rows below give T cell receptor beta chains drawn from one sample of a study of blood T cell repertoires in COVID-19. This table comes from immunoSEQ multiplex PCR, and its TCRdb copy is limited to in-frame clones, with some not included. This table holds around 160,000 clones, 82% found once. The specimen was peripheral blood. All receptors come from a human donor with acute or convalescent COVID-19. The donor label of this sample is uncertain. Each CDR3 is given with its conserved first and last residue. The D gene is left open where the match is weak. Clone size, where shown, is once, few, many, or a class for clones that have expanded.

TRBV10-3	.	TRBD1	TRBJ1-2	TGTGCCATCAGTGAGTCTACCGGGGACAGCGCCATTCGAGGCTACACCTTC	CAISESTGDSAIRGYTF
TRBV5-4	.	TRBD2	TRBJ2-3	TGTGCCAGCAGCTTTAAGAGGCGGGGGGCCGGAACAGATACGCAGTATTTT	CASSFKRRGAGTDTQYF
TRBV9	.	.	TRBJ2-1	TGTGCCAGCAGCGTAGAGCCAGGCCGCCCGGCATCCTACAATGAGCAGTTCTTC	CASSVEPGRPASYNEQFF
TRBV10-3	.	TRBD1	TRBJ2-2	TGTGCCATCAGTGGGACAGGGCTAGGCGGGGAGCTGTTTTTT	CAISGTGLGGELFF
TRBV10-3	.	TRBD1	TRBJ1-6	TGTGCCATCAGAGACAGGGCAGGGGATAATTCACCCCTCCACTTT	CAIRDRAGDNSPLHF
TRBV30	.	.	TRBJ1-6	TGTGCCTGGAGTGTACCAACGCAGGTGCCCTCACCCCTCCACTTT	CAWSVPTQVPSPLHF
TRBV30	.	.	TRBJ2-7	TGTGCCTGGAGTGTAGGATGGAGGAGGGATAACGGCTTCTACGAGCAGTACTTC	CAWSVGWRRDNGFYEQYF
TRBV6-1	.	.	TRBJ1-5	TGTGCCAGCAGTGACAGGACATTGAGTGGCAATCAGCCCCAGCATTTT	CASSDRTLSGNQPQHF
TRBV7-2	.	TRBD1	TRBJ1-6	TGTGCCAGCAGCTTACCCAGGGGGACCCATAATTCACCCCTCCACTTT	CASSLPRGTHNSPLHF
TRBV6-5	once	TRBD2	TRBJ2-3	TGTGCCAGCACCGGGGGGGCCAGGGGCACAGATACGCAGTATTTT	CASTGGARGTDTQYF
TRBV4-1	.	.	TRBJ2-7	TGCGCCAGCAGCCAAGGGCAGGGGACGTACGAGCAGTACTTC	CASSQGQGTYEQYF
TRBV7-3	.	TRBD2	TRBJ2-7	TGTGCCAGCAGCTTAACCCGGACTAGTACGTGGGAGCAGTACTTC	CASSLTRTSTWEQYF
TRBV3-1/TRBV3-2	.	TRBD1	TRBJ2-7	TGTGCCAGCAGCCCGACAGGGTCGACGCAGTACTTC	CASSPTGSTQYF
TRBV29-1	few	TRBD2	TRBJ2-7	TGCAGCGTTGAAGGTGGTAGCGGGGGGGCCTACGAGCAGTACTTC	CSVEGGSGGAYEQYF
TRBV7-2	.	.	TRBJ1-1	TGTGCCAGCAGCTCTTTGGGACACGGAGAAGCTTTCTTT	CASSSLGHGEAFF
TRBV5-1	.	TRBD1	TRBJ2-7	TGCGCCAGCAGCCGACGACAGGGGGCCTACGAGCAGTACTTC	CASSRRQGAYEQYF
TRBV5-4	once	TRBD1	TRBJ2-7	TGTGCCAGCAGCTCTAGGACAGGGCTCTCCTACGAGCAGTACTTC	CASSSRTGLSYEQYF
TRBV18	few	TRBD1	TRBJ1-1	TGTGCCAGCTCACCTCAGACAGGGCGGACTGAAGCTTTCTTT	CASSPQTGRTEAFF
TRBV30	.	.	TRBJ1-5	TGTGCCTGGAGCACAGGCCTTGAGCATCAGCCCCAGCATTTT	CAWSTGLEHQPQHF
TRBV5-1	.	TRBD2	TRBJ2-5	TGCGCCAGCAGCTCCGGGACTAGCACCTGGGGGACCCAGTACTTC	CASSSGTSTWGTQYF
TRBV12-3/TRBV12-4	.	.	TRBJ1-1	TGTGCCAGCTACGGAGGGGCCATCACTGAAGCTTTCTTT	CASYGGAITEAFF
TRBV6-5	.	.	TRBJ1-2	TGTGCCAGCCGCCCCCCGGGAGGGTATGGCTACACCTTC	CASRPPGGYGYTF
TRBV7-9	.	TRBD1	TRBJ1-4	TGTGCCAGCAGCGTGACAGGGGAACCGAATGAAAAACTGTTTTTT	CASSVTGEPNEKLFF
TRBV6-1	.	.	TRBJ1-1	TGTGCCAGCAGTGAACGGGTGGACACTGAAGCTTTCTTT	CASSERVDTEAFF
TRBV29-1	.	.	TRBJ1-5	TGCAGCGTTGGACAGAATAGCAATCAGCCCCAGCATTTT	CSVGQNSNQPQHF
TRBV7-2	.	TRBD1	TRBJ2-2	TGTGCCAGCAGCTCGGACAGGTACCTCACCGGGGAGCTGTTTTTT	CASSSDRYLTGELFF
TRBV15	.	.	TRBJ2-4	TGTGCCACCAGCCCAGGGGGTGGGGGGAACATTCAGTACTTC	CATSPGGGGNIQYF
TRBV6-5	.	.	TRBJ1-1	TGTGCCAGCAGGCTGCCGGGACAGAACACTGAAGCTTTCTTT	CASRLPGQNTEAFF
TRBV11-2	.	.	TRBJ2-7	TGTGCCAGCAGCTTAGTTCCCACAGGTTACGAGCAGTACTTC	CASSLVPTGYEQYF
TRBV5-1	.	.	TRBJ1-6	TGCGCCAGCAGCTTGGTGCAACAGGGAAATTCACCCCTCCACTTT	CASSLVQQGNSPLHF
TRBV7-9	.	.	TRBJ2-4	TGTGCCAGCAGCTTAGTTACGGGAGCCAAAAACATTCAGTACTTC	CASSLVTGAKNIQYF
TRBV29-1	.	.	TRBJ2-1	TGCAGCGTCGCACAGATACGTGAGCAGTTCTTC	CSVAQIREQFF
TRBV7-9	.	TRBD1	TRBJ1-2	TGTGCCAGCAGCTTAGGACAGGGGGTTACTAACTATGGCTACACCTTC	CASSLGQGVTNYGYTF
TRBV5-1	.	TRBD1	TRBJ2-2	TGCGCCAGCAGTTACAGGGGGGACACCGGGGAGCTGTTTTTT	CASSYRGDTGELFF
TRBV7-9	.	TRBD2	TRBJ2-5	TGTGCCAGCAGCTTATCACCTCGCTCGGGGGGAGAAGAGACCCAGTACTTC	CASSLSPRSGGEETQYF
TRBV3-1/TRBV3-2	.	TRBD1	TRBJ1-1	TGTGCCAGCAGCCAAGCGTGGACAGGGCGCACTGAAGCTTTCTTT	CASSQAWTGRTEAFF
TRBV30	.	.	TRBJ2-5	TGTGCCTGGAGTCCGCAGGGTCGTCAAGAGACCCAGTACTTC	CAWSPQGRQETQYF
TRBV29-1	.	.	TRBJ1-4	TGCAGCGTTGTGCAAGGGGCAACTAATGAAAAACTGTTTTTT	CSVVQGATNEKLFF
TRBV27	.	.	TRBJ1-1	TGTGCCAGCAGTTTAGGAGGGTACGGGGAAGCTTTCTTT	CASSLGGYGEAFF
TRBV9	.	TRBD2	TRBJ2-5	TGTGCCAGCAGCCCTACGGGGGGAGCGGAGACCCAGTACTTC	CASSPTGGAETQYF
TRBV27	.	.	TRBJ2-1	TGTGCCAGCAGTAGTAACAGGGCTCGCTACAATGAGCAGTTCTTC	CASSSNRARYNEQFF
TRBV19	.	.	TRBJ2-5	TGTGCCAGTAGTAAGGCGGGACTCCAAGAGACCCAGTACTTC	CASSKAGLQETQYF
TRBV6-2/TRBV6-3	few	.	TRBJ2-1	TGTGCCAGCAGTTTCCCAGGGGTTAGTGAGCAGTTCTTC	CASSFPGVSEQFF
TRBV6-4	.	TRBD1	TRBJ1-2	TGTGCCAGCAGTGACAGAACCACAGGGGGCTATGGCTACACCTTC	CASSDRTTGGYGYTF
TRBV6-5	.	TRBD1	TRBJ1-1	TGTGCCAGCAGTTCACACAGGGGGCTAATGGACACTGAAGCTTTCTTT	CASSSHRGLMDTEAFF
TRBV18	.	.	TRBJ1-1	TGTGCCAGCTCACCGACAGTAATGAACACTGAAGCTTTCTTT	CASSPTVMNTEAFF
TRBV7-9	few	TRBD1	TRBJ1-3	TGTGCCAGCAGCCCGGGACAGGGGTTCACTGGAAACACCATATATTTT	CASSPGQGFTGNTIYF
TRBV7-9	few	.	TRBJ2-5	TGTGCCAGCAGCCACGCAGGCGGGCAAGAGACCCAGTACTTC	CASSHAGGQETQYF
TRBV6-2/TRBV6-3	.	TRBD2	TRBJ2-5	TGTGCCAGCAGTTACCCAATCTCAACTAGCGGGGGGTCCCATCCCCAAGAGACCCAGTACTTC	CASSYPISTSGGSHPQETQYF
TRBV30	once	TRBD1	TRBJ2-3	TGTGCCTGGAGACACTTCAGGGGGTCAACAGATACGCAGTATTTT	CAWRHFRGSTDTQYF
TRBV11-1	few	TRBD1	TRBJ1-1	TGTGCCAGCAGCTCGGGACAGGGATGGGACACTGAAGCTTTCTTT	CASSSGQGWDTEAFF
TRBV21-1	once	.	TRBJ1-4	TGTGCCAGCAGCAAAGGAGAGATTAGGGACACGGGGAATGCAACTAATGAAAAACTGTTTTTT	CASSKGEIRDTGNATNEKLFF
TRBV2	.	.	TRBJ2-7	TGTGCCAGCACCCGTCTCTTCTCCTACGAGCAGTACTTC	CASTRLFSYEQYF
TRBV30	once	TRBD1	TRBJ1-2	TGTGCCGGACAACGACAGGGGCGCTGGGGCTACACCTTC	CAGQRQGRWGYTF
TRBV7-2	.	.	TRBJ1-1	TGTGCCAGCAGCTTCTCAGGGATATTGAACACTGAAGCTTTCTTT	CASSFSGILNTEAFF
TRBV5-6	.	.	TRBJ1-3	TGTGCCAGCAGCTTGGGGGGCTTCACTGGAAACACCATATATTTT	CASSLGGFTGNTIYF
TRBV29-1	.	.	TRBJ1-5	TGCAGCGTTAACCAGGGTAGCAATCAGCCCCAGCATTTT	CSVNQGSNQPQHF